The rows below give T cell receptor beta chains drawn from one sample of a study of brain T cells in children with intractable seizures. Clones were sequenced by immunoSEQ multiplex PCR, and TCRdb holds only the in-frame ones, with some missing. The repertoire has 75,000 to 80,000 clones, about 93% of them found once; the top ten carry less than 2%. The sequenced sample was peripheral blood, obtained at surgery. The receptor source for this set is a boy younger than two with tuberous sclerosis and intractable seizures. Both conserved end residues are part of each CDR3.

CATSTRTGGSHEQYF TRBV15
CASSTRLAGMNEQFF TRBV7-6
CASTSVLGQGTYEQYF TRBV28
CASSFRRGATANYGYTF TRBV28
CSASPGGGYTF TRBV20-1
CASSLPLLGEQFF TRBV19
CASSAGHGETQYF TRBV9
CASSAAGTDQPQHF TRBV9
CASSPQSGGAYEQYF TRBV7-3
CASGRGRNTGELFF TRBV6-5
CASSQELAGSYEQYF TRBV3-1/TRBV3-2
CASSLSAGVMNTEAFF TRBV7-3
CASSPRLGVNNEQFF TRBV5-1
CASSQTRLTRGF TRBV4-2
CASRSGRFYEQYF TRBV2
CASSQVAGGRPDTQYF TRBV4-1
CASSPLGSSSYEQYF TRBV7-2
CASSFMRGMDQFF TRBV12-3/TRBV12-4
CASGLAGYEQYF TRBV12-3/TRBV12-4
CASSQETSTNYGYTF TRBV4-1
CAWSRSDRGRVNTEAFF TRBV30
CAWSLGGSNQPQHF TRBV30
CSVTTGEDTGELFF TRBV29-1
CASSVGGLAGDTQYF TRBV9
CASSQPISRGPPKKLFF TRBV3-1/TRBV3-2
CASSQGLLSYNEQFF TRBV3-1/TRBV3-2
CASSEVQSAGGNGYTF TRBV6-1
CASSRLSRGRLTYNEQFF TRBV4-2
CASSVVASTDTQYF TRBV9
CASSLSQGTQPQHF TRBV28
CASSQEGVGNTIYF TRBV4-2
CASSEGWGSPNSPLHF TRBV6-1
CASSQLPPEQFF TRBV5-8
CASQGPGQINIQYF TRBV7-3
CATTASGGYNEQFF TRBV15
CASRLAGAYEQYF TRBV5-1
CASTLEAYGSPLHF TRBV2
CASSLNPQGSYGYTF TRBV13
CASSQDWTGSNTGELFF TRBV3-1/TRBV3-2
CASSSLGSGPNTEAFF TRBV5-6
CASSRDRSEAFF TRBV11-2
CASSHTGNTEAFF TRBV12-3/TRBV12-4
CASSVGSGFTDTQYF TRBV9
CASSPRDRANYGYTF TRBV6-5
CASSLWGQGVPQPQHF TRBV28
CARTPRESPGSHHRNTIYF TRBV5-3
CASSQWYEQFF TRBV4-1
CASSLRDSPYEQYF TRBV27
CASSLSGTSETVYF TRBV27
CASSVADSAYNEQFF TRBV9
CASSLGWREYSLDTQYF TRBV13
CASSALVFGYTF TRBV5-6
CASSLPAPGDEQYF TRBV7-9
CASSYGTDQETQYF TRBV6-5
CASSVVRVGTEEGSTNEKLFF TRBV9